This TCR beta chain was profiled in a study of T cell changes during pregnancy in multiple sclerosis. The assay was immunoSEQ multiplex PCR, and TCRdb's table has in-frame clones only and misses some. The sample lists tens of thousands of clones; just under 90% were seen once. V dropped 6 bases and J dropped 5 bases, with 14 bases sitting between them. Germline-derived CDR1 and CDR2 are MDHEN and SYDVKM. CDR3 length: 14 amino acids. The origin of this receptor is a female donor with multiple sclerosis, enrolled in a pregnancy study. The sequenced sample was CD4+ T cells from peripheral blood mononuclear cells, obtained in the first trimester of pregnancy. V and J are TRBV28 and TRBJ2-1, with D possibly matching TRBD1 (6 bases). The CDR3 coding sequence is TGTGCCAGCAGCAAGGGGGACGAGGACAATGAGCAGTTCTTC. Amino acid sequence: CASSKGDEDNEQFF.